This T cell receptor beta chain was sequenced in a study of cytomegalovirus exposure and HLA in healthy donors (dated by TCRdb to about 2017). Regarding the complete study: In an earlier analysis of approximately 500 of the donors, around 300 Gb of sequence data and 120 million or so unique TCR beta sequences from 150 million to 200 million T cells were reported. Roughly 300 gigabases of sequencing data and around 85 million unique TCR sequences made up an early release that covered 500 to 700 HLA-typed donors. Of the approximately 400 genotyped donors, less than 85% were placed in the genetic ancestry cluster associated with self-reported Caucasian donors. The aim of the study was to test whether cataloging public T cell receptors could identify signatures of past pathogen exposure. The study used immunosequencing to profile the T cell repertoires of some 600 subjects and linked those repertoires to cytomegalovirus serostatus. Besides the first cohort of under 700 subjects, a separate validation cohort made up of some 110 different subjects was used. High-throughput TCR immunosequencing, statistical association of individual TCRs with disease status, and machine learning were combined to predict cytomegalovirus infection status. To study patterns of TCR occurrence, a later analysis re-analyzed previously published TCR beta repertoires from several hundred donors and added high-resolution HLA genotyping. The later analysis used no new phenotypic data to find candidate immune exposures, relying instead on TCR beta sequences and their occurrence across donors. An earlier analysis of 587 of the donors used high-throughput TCR beta sequencing to judge whether each TCR beta V gene segment behaved as functional or pseudogenic. Donor age, sex, ethnicity and CMV serostatus were compiled together with the repertoire data. A later genetic analysis took genome-wide SNP genotypes for about 55% of the 666 donors and used that subset as a discovery cohort. Every discovery cohort repertoire had been produced on one sequencing platform. Class I and class II HLA loci were covered by the typing at four-digit resolution. Typing coverage differed by locus: A, B, C, DRB1 and DQB1 were typed in roughly 620-630 donors, DQA1 in about 500, DPA1 in 600 to 610, and DPB1 in 472. Several DR-DQ haplotypes were treated as single units for association and clustering because of strong linkage in the cohort. Across some 400 genotyped donors of the cohort, an average of approximately 220,000 unique TCR beta nucleotide sequences per donor were sequenced, and roughly a sixth of those sequences were non-productive.

This clone was seen a handful of times. The target of this receptor is not known. Per-base qualities were not stored, and no clone one base away is much larger. Library method: the immunoSEQ multiplex PCR assay. For the multiplex PCR, a mixture combining 60 forward primers for TCR Vbeta segments and 13 reverse primers for TCR Jbeta segments was used. A multiplex PCR assay on genomic DNA amplified the CDR3 region of rearranged TCR beta genes. On the Illumina HiSeq System, the amplified TCR beta libraries were sequenced as 87-base-pair reads. The study's processing was this. A later analysis tallied roughly 78 million unique TCR beta chains across the 700 or so repertoires, and some 10 million of those chains were shared by two or more donors. To remove PCR and sequencing errors, raw reads were error-corrected and collapsed into unique sequences using a nearest-neighbor algorithm that merged closely related sequences. Alignment of CDR3 sequences to IMGT reference sequences was used to assign V, D and J gene segments. For a sequence to be retained, a match of at least six nucleotides was required to both a V gene segment and a J gene segment. A rearrangement counted as productive if the CDR3 had no stop codons and remained in frame with V and J, and every other rearrangement counted as non-productive. CDR3 was defined by IMGT convention, running from the second conserved V-encoded cysteine to the conserved J-encoded phenylalanine. In an earlier analysis of more than 550 of the donors, sequences lacking an unambiguous match to a single V gene segment were excluded. An earlier analysis of 500 to 700 of the donors classified V segments as functional when productive rearrangements were above 56.7% and as segregating when the standard deviation between donors was above 5%. A statistical classification framework was built to diagnose cytomegalovirus status from the catalog of TCR beta chain sequences. In a later analysis, TCR nucleotide sequences were compared against IMGT/GENE-DB human TR gene sequences so that V and J genes could be assigned. Using the TCRdist pipeline, a later analysis assigned CDR3 sequences along with most-parsimonious VDJ recombination scenarios. In a later analysis, each TCR beta chain was defined by its CDR3 amino acid sequence together with its V-gene family, and reads without a unique V-gene family were excluded. As a way to deal with suspected cross-contamination and a sequencing artifact, a later analysis dropped 450 to 700 nucleotide sequences that were highly shared and had low generation probability. In a later analysis, a clonal expansion index was calculated for each public chain from normalized within-repertoire ranks of inferred template counts. In a later analysis, generation probabilities were computed using a VDJ recombination model fitted to out-of-frame rearrangements, and the results were checked against IGoR. A later analysis scored TCR-TCR, TCR-HLA and TCR-CMV co-occurrence with hypergeometric tests, applying a repertoire-size bias correction to TCR pairs. In a later analysis, false discovery rates were estimated by permuting HLA or CMV assignments 20 times. In a later analysis, co-occurring TCRs were grouped with DBSCAN, and TCRdist sequence similarity was added when clustering was performed within HLA-allele-positive subsets. Repertoires with fewer than 30,000 or more than 120,000 public chains, plus five repertoires with anomalous nucleotide sharing, were excluded from co-occurrence clustering. Here the immuneACCESS table is served through TCRdb, limited to in-frame sequences with V and J called. Missing clones are a known gap in these copies; in checked studies unresolved V genes cover under half, and the rest lacks a known reason. V and J calls and clone size are those listed in that table; D and trimming were worked out from the DNA. The sample table shows approximately 200,000 clones, and 65% to 85% are seen once. The ten most abundant clones make up 5% to 6% of the sample.

The cohort was made up of about 610 healthy bone marrow donors. All cohort members were sampled while nominally healthy, although unrecorded immune exposures were likely present. The donor tested CMV seropositive, placing the donor among the 289 seropositive members of the cohort. A peripheral blood sample was provided by each donor, and peripheral blood mononuclear cells were used for TCR beta sequencing. The Qiagen DNeasy Blood Extraction Kit was used to extract genomic DNA from the blood cell samples. Trimming accounts for 0 bases at V and 4 bases at J, while the number of junction bases matched to no gene is 5. Taken from the germline V gene, the CDR1 and CDR2 loops are MGHDK and SYGVNS. The CDR3 starts with the cysteine, ends with the phenylalanine, and has 16 residues. The only DNA kept is the CDR3, 48 bases in frame from the first base. The full study reports these points: A group of highly shared sequence variants was considered likely to be a technical artifact of the sequencing pipeline. The classifier was reported to diagnose cytomegalovirus status with high specificity and sensitivity in both the original and validation cohorts. Assigning TCR associations to individual alleles was difficult when HLA alleles, especially DR and DQ, strongly co-occurred. Because counts were too low, seventeen rarely observed V segments, including chromosome 9 orphons, were left out of the earlier analysis of 500 to 750 of the donors. Compared with equally common non-associated chains, HLA-associated TCR beta chains in a later analysis were more clonally expanded and had lower generation probabilities. Sequencing depth was assumed to be roughly uniform across donors in the presence/absence analyses, though that assumption may not hold. It was suggested by the authors that the approach could potentially be generalized to other disease states and immunological phenotypes. Most TCR sequences were seen in very few donors, while some public TCRs were found in many individuals. According to a later analysis, most CMV-associated TCR beta chains appeared to be HLA-restricted, and the HLA associations seemed to be driven largely by CMV exposure. Immune exposure information for the cohort was limited to CMV serostatus. An earlier analysis of some 560 of the donors showed that most TCR beta V segments appeared in productive rearrangements either about 87% or about 30% of the time, which broadly matched IMGT annotations. Because some donors lacked HLA typing at each locus, the association tests relied only on the typed subset. A few of the identified cytomegalovirus-associated TCR beta chains were confirmed in vitro to be specific for cytomegalovirus antigens. The cohort was sequenced for TCR beta chains only, and without alpha or paired-chain data the features that could be detected were limited. Correlated functional status among segregating V segments might be attributable to linkage disequilibrium, but an unknown experimental factor could not be ruled out. According to a later analysis, TCR association rates differed among HLA loci, with DRB1 alleles showing the most associated TCRs and HLA-C alleles showing the fewest. Compared with the roughly 710-donor mean, donors in an Asian-associated ancestry cluster had fewer N-insertions in productive TCRs, according to a later genetic analysis. In the study, 150 to 200 TCR beta chains were listed as associated with cytomegalovirus. Several of the top co-occurrence clusters appeared to be linked to parvovirus B19, influenza, CMV and Epstein-Barr virus, according to a later analysis. Specific HLA alleles were associated with 15,000 to 20,000 TCR beta sequences at a false discovery rate of 0.05 in a later analysis. A further reported finding was that TCR beta sequences accurately predicted the HLA-A and HLA-B alleles for most subjects in the first cohort. Some IMGT-functional V segments, including TRBV6-2 and TRBV6-3, could not be distinguished by the 87-base-pair reads and were therefore excluded. V-gene and J-gene trimming of TCR beta chains was associated with a missense DCLRE1C variant in a later genetic analysis, and the association was replicated in an independent cohort.

This chain is built from TRBV25-1 and TRBJ1-2; the junction holds 10 bases that match TRBD1. The clonotype was recovered from a woman aged 30 to 39 in good health and CMV-seropositive. The sequencing sample was made of PBMCs. The CDR3 loop reads CASSEYPDRGLYGYTF. In nucleotides, the sequence is TGTGCCAGCAGTGAATACCCCGACAGGGGGCTCTATGGCTACACCTTC.